This T cell receptor beta chain was recorded in a study of blood T cell repertoires in COVID-19. TCRdb keeps only in-frame clones here, not all; method: immunoSEQ multiplex PCR. The table shows some 130,000 clones, with approximately 80% occurring only once. Germline V gives CDR1 MNHEY, CDR2 SVGAGI. The CDR3 length is 15 residues. V gave up 2 bases and J gave up 2 bases; unmatched junction bases: 3. This clone was counted between two and nine times. Sequences were obtained from peripheral blood. The gene calls are TRBV6-5 and TRBJ2-7; 10 nucleotides match TRBD1. The TCR comes from a man between 70 and 80 years old with acute or convalescent COVID-19. CDR3 loop: CASSYAGQGAYEQYF. In nucleotides, the CDR3 is TGTGCCAGCAGTTACGCAGGACAGGGGGCCTACGAGCAGTACTTC.